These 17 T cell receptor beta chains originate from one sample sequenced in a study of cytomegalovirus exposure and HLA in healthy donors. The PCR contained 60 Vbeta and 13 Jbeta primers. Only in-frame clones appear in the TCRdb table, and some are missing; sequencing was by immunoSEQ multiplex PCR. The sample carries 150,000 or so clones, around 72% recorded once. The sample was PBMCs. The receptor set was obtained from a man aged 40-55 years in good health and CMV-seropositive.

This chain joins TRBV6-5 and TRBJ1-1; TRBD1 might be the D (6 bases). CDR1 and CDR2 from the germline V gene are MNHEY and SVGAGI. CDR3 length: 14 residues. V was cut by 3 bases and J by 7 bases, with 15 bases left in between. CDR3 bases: TGTGCCAGCAGTTATACCCCAGGGGTCGGTGAAGCTTTCTTT. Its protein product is CASSYTPGVGEAFF.

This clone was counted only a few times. For the CDR3, the DNA is TGTGCCAGCAGCTCGACAGGTCGACTAGCGAAGAGCACGTATGAGCAGTACTTC. Amino acids: CASSSTGRLAKSTYEQYF. The rearrangement uses TRBV13 and TRBJ2-7; 8 positions match TRBD2. The CDR3 runs to 18 residues. Unmatched junction bases numbered 21, after V lost 4 bases and J lost 7 bases. Germline values: CDR1 PRHDT, CDR2 FYEKMQ (reference sequence). Combining the CDR3 with reference TRBV13 and TRBJ2-7 gives the whole variable domain AAGVIQSPRHLIKEKRETATLKCYPIPRHDTVYWYQQGPGQDPQFLISFYEKMQSDKGSIPDRFSAQQFSDYHSELNMSSLELGDSALYFCASSSTGRLAKSTYEQYFGPGTRLTVT.

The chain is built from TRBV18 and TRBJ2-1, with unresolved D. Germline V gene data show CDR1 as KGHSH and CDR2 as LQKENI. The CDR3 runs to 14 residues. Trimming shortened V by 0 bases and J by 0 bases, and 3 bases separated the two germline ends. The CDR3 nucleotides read TGTGCCAGCTCACCACCCTCCTCCTACAATGAGCAGTTCTTC. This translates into CASSPPSSYNEQFF. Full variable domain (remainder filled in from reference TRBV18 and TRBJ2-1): NAGVMQNPRHLVRRRGQEARLRCSPMKGHSHVYWYRQLPEEGLKFMVYLQKENIIDESGMPKERFSAEFPKEGPSILRIQQVVRGDSAAYFCASSPPSSYNEQFFGPGTRLTVL.

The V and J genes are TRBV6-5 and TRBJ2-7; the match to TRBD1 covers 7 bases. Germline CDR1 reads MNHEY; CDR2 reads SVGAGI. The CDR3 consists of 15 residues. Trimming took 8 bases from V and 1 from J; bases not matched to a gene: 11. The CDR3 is CASQSPSTGSYEQYF. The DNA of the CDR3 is TGTGCCAGCCAAAGCCCCTCGACAGGGTCCTACGAGCAGTACTTC.

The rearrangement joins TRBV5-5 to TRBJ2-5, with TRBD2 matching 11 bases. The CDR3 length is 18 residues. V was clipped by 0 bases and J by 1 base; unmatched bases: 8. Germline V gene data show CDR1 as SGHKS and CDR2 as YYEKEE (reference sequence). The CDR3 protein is CASSLVSSGGTSQETQYF. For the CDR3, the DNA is TGTGCCAGCAGCTTGGTGTCTAGCGGGGGGACCTCCCAAGAGACCCAGTACTTC.

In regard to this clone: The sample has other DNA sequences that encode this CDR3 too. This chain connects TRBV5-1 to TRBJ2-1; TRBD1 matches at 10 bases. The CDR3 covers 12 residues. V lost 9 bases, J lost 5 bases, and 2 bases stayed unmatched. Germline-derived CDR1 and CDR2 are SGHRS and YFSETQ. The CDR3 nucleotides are TGCGCCACCGGGACAGGGGACAATGAGCAGTTCTTC. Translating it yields CATGTGDNEQFF.

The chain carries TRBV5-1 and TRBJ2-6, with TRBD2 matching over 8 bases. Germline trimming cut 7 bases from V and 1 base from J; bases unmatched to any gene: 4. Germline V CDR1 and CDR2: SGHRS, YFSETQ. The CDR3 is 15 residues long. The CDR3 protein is CASSRGGSGANVLTF. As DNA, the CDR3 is TGCGCCAGCTCCCGGGGGGGGTCTGGGGCCAACGTCCTGACTTTC.

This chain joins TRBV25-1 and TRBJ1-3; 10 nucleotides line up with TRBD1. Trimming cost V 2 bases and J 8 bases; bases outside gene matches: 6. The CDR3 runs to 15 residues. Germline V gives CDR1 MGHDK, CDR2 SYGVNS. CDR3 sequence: CASSEIGDRGHTIYF. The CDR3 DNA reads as TGTGCCAGCAGTGAAATTGGGGACAGGGGACACACCATATATTTT.

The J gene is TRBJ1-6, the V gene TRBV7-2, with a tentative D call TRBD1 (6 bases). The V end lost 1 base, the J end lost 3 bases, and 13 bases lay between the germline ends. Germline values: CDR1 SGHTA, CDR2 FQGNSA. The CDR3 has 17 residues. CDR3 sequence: CASSLGPGGDYNSPLHF. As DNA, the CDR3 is TGTGCCAGCAGCTTAGGCCCGGGGGGCGACTATAATTCACCCCTCCACTTT.

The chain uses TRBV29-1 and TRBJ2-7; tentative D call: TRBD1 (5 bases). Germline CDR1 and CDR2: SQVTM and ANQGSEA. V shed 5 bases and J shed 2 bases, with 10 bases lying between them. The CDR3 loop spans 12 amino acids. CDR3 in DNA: TGCAGCGTTACAGGAGAGGCCTACGAGCAGTACTTC. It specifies CSVTGEAYEQYF.

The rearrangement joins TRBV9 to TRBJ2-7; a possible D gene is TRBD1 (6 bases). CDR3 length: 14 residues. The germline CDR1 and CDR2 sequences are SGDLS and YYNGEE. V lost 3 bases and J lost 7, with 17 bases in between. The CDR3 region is CASSARLQGGEQYF. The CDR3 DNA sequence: TGTGCCAGCAGCGCCCGATTACAGGGTGGGGAGCAGTACTTC.

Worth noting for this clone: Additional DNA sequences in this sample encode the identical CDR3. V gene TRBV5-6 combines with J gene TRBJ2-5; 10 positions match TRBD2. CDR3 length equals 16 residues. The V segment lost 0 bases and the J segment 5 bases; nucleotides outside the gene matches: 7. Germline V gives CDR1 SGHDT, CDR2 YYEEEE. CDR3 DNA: TGTGCCAGCAGCTTGGGGGCCAGCGGGGGGGCGGAGACCCAGTACTTC. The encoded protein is CASSLGASGGAETQYF. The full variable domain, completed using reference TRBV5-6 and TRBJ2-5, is DAGVTQSPTHLIKTRGQQVTLRCSPKSGHDTVSWYQQALGQGPQFIFQYYEEEERQRGNFPDRFSGHQFPNYSSELNVNALLLGDSALYLCASSLGASGGAETQYFGPGTRLLVL.

This CDR3 is CAISESEGAANTGELFF. The CDR3 DNA reads as TGTGCCATCAGTGAGTCGGAGGGGGCTGCGAACACCGGGGAGCTGTTTTTT. V usage is TRBV10-3 and J usage is TRBJ2-2; TRBD1 is a possible D gene (7 bases). The V gene's germline CDR1 is ENHRY and CDR2 SYGVKD. Trimming left V 0 bases short and J 0 bases short, with 11 bases between. This CDR3 has 17 residues.

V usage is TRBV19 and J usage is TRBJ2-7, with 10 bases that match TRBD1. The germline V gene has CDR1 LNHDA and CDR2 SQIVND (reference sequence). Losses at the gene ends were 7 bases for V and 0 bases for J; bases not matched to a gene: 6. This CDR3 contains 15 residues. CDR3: CASTPGTGDSYEQYF. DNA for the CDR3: TGTGCCAGTACCCCTGGGACAGGGGACTCCTACGAGCAGTACTTC.

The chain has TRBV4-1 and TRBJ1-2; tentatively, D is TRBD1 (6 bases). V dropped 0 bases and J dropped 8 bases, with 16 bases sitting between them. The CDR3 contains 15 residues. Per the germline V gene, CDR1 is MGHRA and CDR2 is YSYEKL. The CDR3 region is CASSQDPTGTIGYTF. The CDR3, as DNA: TGCGCCAGCAGCCAAGATCCCACCGGGACAATAGGCTACACCTTC.

The CDR3 region has the DNA TGTGCCGGCGCCACGGGGGGCGTAAAGCCCCAGCATTTT. This sequence encodes CAGATGGVKPQHF. This chain uses TRBV2 with TRBJ1-5; D perhaps matches TRBD1 (6 bases). CDR3 length: 13 amino acids. V was shortened by 11 bases and J by 8 bases, with 19 bases between the two germline ends. Germline V CDR1 and CDR2: SNHLY, FYNNEI.

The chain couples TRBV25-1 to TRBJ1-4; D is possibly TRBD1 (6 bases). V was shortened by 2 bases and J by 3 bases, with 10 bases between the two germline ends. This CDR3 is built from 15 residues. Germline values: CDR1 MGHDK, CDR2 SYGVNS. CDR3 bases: TGTGCCAGCAGTGAACAGGGGCTGGCTAATGAAAAACTGTTTTTT. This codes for CASSEQGLANEKLFF.